These T cell receptor beta chains were read from a single sample in a study of vaccination effects on CD4 cells after COVID-19. Assay: immunoSEQ multiplex PCR; the TCRdb copy retains only in-frame clones and omits some. The table records fewer than 25,000 clones, around 77% of them present only once. For these TCRs, the target antigens are not known. The material was CD4+ T cells from PBMCs cultured with SARS-CoV-2 spike peptides, obtained before COVID-19 vaccination. The source of these receptors is a human donor who had a prior SARS-CoV-2 infection. Both conserved end residues are part of each CDR3. Not every row has a clone size; where given, it reads once, few, many or a size class.

>TRBV5-1|TRBJ2-5|NA
CASSLEPGGAVQETQYF
>TRBV5-1|TRBJ1-2|few
CASSSGQGGYGYTF
>TRBV5-4|TRBJ2-1|NA
CASSLGLAGGPGSSYNEQFF
>TRBV6-5|TRBJ1-4|NA
CASGRWANEKLFF
>TRBV4-3|TRBJ1-2|NA
CASSQDLHNGGYTF
>TRBV20-1|TRBJ2-1|NA
CSASYGGAPPYNEQFF
>TRBV20-1|TRBJ2-5|NA
CSASPRGGPVTQYF
>TRBV14|TRBJ2-7|NA
CASSLGEGLEQYF
>TRBV9|TRBJ2-5|NA
CASSATASGSLETQYF
>TRBV7-2|TRBJ1-5|NA
CASSSTGQPNQPQHF
>TRBV23-1|TRBJ2-7|NA
CASSHREDRVSEQYF
>TRBV7-8|TRBJ2-7|NA
CASSSGRGQVTYEQYF
>TRBV5-4|TRBJ2-1|NA
CASSLGGRAGNEQFF
>TRBV15|TRBJ2-3|NA
CATSSWTSGGTDTQYF
>TRBV20-1|TRBJ1-1|NA
CSASLSGVNTEAFF
>TRBV6-5|TRBJ1-5|once
CASSYSGRDQPQHF
>TRBV4-3|TRBJ1-6|NA
CASSRGSGGADSSPLHF
>TRBV2|TRBJ2-7|few
CASRSSGLSYEQYF
>TRBV29-1|TRBJ2-1|NA
CSAASSGSSYNEQFF
>TRBV29-1|TRBJ2-2|NA
CSVGAPSGTGELFF
>TRBV10-3|TRBJ2-3|NA
CAISETGGRLDTQYF
>TRBV9|TRBJ2-1|NA
CASSEQGGSGRLNEQFF
>TRBV18|TRBJ1-5|NA
CASSYRGGNQPQHF
>TRBV30|TRBJ2-1|NA
CAWSKDIYNEQFF
>TRBV20-1|TRBJ1-1|NA
CSARDVREAFF
>TRBV30|TRBJ1-6|few
CASGSYGAQYSPLHF
>TRBV15|TRBJ2-5|NA
CATSRLFPGQGTKETQYF
>TRBV7-2|TRBJ2-7|NA
CASSFGRAYEQYF
>TRBV6-5|TRBJ2-2|NA
CASRSDRVNTGELFF
>TRBV6-2/TRBV6-3|TRBJ2-7|NA
CASSYPTHSYEQYF
>TRBV7-3|TRBJ2-1|NA
CASSQTGINEQFF
>TRBV18|TRBJ2-7|once
CASSPIHGQAYEQYF
>TRBV9|TRBJ2-7|NA
CASSGTRDHDYSVSAEQYF
>TRBV27|TRBJ1-5|few
CASRPLDRNQPQHF
>TRBV28|TRBJ1-3|NA
CASSLWGFAGSGNTIYF
>TRBV7-5|TRBJ2-7|NA
CARSLRGGIVGKFSYEQYF
>TRBV3-1/TRBV3-2|TRBJ2-5|NA
CASSHWTSGRAETQYF
>TRBV27|TRBJ2-7|NA
CASSRDISYEQYF
>TRBV11-3|TRBJ2-1|NA
CASTRTSGSNEQFF
>TRBV20-1|TRBJ2-7|NA
CSASPGGITYEQYF
>TRBV6-5|TRBJ1-1|NA
CASLDSRNTEAFF
>TRBV6-5|TRBJ2-5|NA
CASSYYLVGHQETQYF
>TRBV6-5|TRBJ2-5|NA
CASQSGEETQYF
>TRBV4-1|TRBJ1-1|once
CASSPRQANTEAFF
>TRBV7-9|TRBJ2-3|few
CASSFLAGGVDDTQYF
>TRBV12-3/TRBV12-4|TRBJ1-1|NA
CASSFRENTEAFF
>TRBV16|TRBJ2-1|NA
CASSPSTGFGEQFF
>TRBV5-4|TRBJ2-7|NA
CASSPTSGGLYEQYF